This T cell receptor beta chain was sequenced for a study of Graves' ophthalmopathy and Graves' hyperthyroidism. PBMCs were isolated from a roughly 10 ml sample of fresh peripheral blood. Amplification from RNA transcripts yielded the TCR beta CDR3 regions. HTBI primers served in a first-round RT-PCR, which a second-round multiplex PCR followed. In TCRdb, the multiplex PCR reads were re-called with MiXCR into one record per CDR3 protein. The profile shows over 650,000 distinct CDR3 sequences, 35% to 45% of them singletons. Only a few counts were recorded for this clonotype. Its specificity is unknown. J gave up 0 bases and V 5 bases, and 4 bases lay outside the gene matches. Per the germline V gene, CDR1 is MGHDK and CDR2 is SYGVNS. The CDR3 has 16 residues. Study findings and constraints: Both an approximately 69% sensitivity and an approximately 72% specificity characterized the model's predictions of ophthalmopathy progression. Sensitivity reached 85% to 90% and specificity 81.08% for a 13-signature model separating ophthalmopathy from stable hyperthyroidism.

The V and J genes are TRBV25-1 and TRBJ2-6, with TRBD1 identical over 7 bases. The specimen was peripheral blood. This clonotype originated in an adult man with Graves' ophthalmopathy. CDR3 sequence reads: CASSYPGGSGANVLTF. The CDR3 DNA follows: TGTGCCAGCAGTTACCCAGGGGGCTCTGGGGCCAACGTCCTGACTTTC.